This is a list of T cell receptor beta chains from one sample in a study of blood T cells in healthy people across ages. TCRdb re-called the 5' RACE reads with MiXCR, one entry per CDR3 protein. In the table there are around 850,000 distinct CDR3 sequences, under 40% of which are singletons. Sample: blood. These receptors were collected from a man aged 18 to 35 in good health. CDR3s include the opening cysteine and the closing phenylalanine or tryptophan. Size is omitted from some rows. Given values are once, few, many or a class for expanded clones.

NA,TRBV12-3/TRBV12-4,TRBJ1-1,CASSLRSGQGVAFF
NA,TRBV3-1,TRBJ2-7,CASSQSNYEQYF
NA,TRBV6-2/TRBV6-3,TRBJ1-2,CASSYSSTTLYGYTF
NA,TRBV12-3/TRBV12-4,NA,CASSQDRGNYNEQYF
NA,TRBV20-1,TRBJ2-3,CSARDPGLAYITDTQYF
few,TRBV25-1,TRBJ2-6,CASSAWDRGVSGANVLTF
NA,TRBV12-3/TRBV12-4,TRBJ1-4,CASRPTGRDEKLFF
NA,TRBV5-1,TRBJ2-1,CASGFRDPYNEQFF
many,TRBV27,TRBJ2-1,CASVQYNEQFF
NA,TRBV6-6,TRBJ1-6,CASTVLRTGVIGSPLHF
few,TRBV20-1,TRBJ1-6,CSARVGLTYNSPLHF
NA,TRBV6-5,TRBJ1-1,CASSPGTRDTEAFF
NA,TRBV15,TRBJ2-1,CATSRGTVFSYNEQFF
few,TRBV5-1,TRBJ2-7,CASSATTGRHEQYF
few,TRBV20-1,TRBJ1-2,CSARDTGQGNYGYTF
NA,TRBV25-1,TRBJ1-1,CASSDVGQVEAFF
NA,TRBV7-9,TRBJ1-3,CASSLNGVLGGNTIYF
many,TRBV20-1,TRBJ2-1,CSAITGTGGNEQFF
NA,TRBV7-9,TRBJ1-5,CASGSGGSNQPQHF
few,TRBV30,TRBJ1-6,CAWTGESPLHF
NA,TRBV9,TRBJ2-2,CVSSVNPGGNTGELFF
NA,TRBV7-9,TRBJ1-1,CASSQSGRRTEAFF
NA,TRBV5-5,TRBJ2-1,CASSSTGGRNEQFF
many,TRBV12-3/TRBV12-4,TRBJ1-2,CASGRQGYYGYTF
NA,TRBV7-6,TRBJ2-5,CASSLLQARDRGFSEQYF
NA,TRBV19,TRBJ1-1,CASSALDGNTEAFF
NA,TRBV9,TRBJ2-6,CASSRSPNPHGGANVLTF
few,TRBV4-3,TRBJ2-2,CASSQGNSLGTGELFF
few,TRBV6-5,TRBJ2-2,CASSYGGTGTTGELFF
few,TRBV7-8,TRBJ2-3,CASSPTEAVTDTQYF
NA,TRBV6-4,TRBJ1-1,CASSDPVKGEAFF
NA,TRBV5-1,TRBJ2-1,CASMSGGASFDEQFF
few,TRBV10-3,TRBJ1-4,CAIRNRGTPNEKLFF
NA,TRBV7-9,TRBJ2-6,CASSLKGAGANVLTF
NA,TRBV12-3/TRBV12-4,TRBJ2-5,CASSRVEERETQYF
NA,TRBV5-1,TRBJ1-4,CASSGVGTSTNEKLFF
NA,TRBV5-1,TRBJ1-4,CASSGRGQATNEKLFF
NA,TRBV10-3,TRBJ1-2,CAISSPGREKGQRGYTF